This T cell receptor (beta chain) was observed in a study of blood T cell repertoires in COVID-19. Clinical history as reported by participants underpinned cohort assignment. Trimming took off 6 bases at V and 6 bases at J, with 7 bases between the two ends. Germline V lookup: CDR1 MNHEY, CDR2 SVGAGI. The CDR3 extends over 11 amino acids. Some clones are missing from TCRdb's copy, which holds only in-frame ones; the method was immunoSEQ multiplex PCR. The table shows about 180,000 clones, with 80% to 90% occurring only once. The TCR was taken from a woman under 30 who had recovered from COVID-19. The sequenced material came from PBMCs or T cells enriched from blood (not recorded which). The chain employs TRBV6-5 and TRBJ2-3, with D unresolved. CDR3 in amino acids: CASSPPDTQYF. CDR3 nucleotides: TGTGCCAGCAGCCCCCCGGATACGCAGTATTTT.